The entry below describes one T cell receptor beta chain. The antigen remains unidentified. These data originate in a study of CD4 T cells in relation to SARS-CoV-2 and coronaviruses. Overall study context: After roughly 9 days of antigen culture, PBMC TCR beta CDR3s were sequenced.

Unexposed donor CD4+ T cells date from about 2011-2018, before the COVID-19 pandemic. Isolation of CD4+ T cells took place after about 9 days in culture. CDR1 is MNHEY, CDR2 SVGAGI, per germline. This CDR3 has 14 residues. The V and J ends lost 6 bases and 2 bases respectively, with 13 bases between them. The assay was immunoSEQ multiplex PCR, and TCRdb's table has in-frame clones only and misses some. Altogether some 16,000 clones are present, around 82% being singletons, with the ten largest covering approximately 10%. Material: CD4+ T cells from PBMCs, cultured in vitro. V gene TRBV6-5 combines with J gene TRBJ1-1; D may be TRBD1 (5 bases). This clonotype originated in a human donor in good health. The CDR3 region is CASSLGGTNTEAFF. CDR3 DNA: TGTGCCAGCAGCCTGGGGGGAACCAACACTGAAGCTTTCTTT.